The clone carrying this T cell receptor beta chain has a single count. Its specificity is not known. This entry is derived from a study of T cell responses to AZD1222 COVID-19 vaccine. For the study at large: It was second doses at about 4 or about 12 weeks that were pooled.

Sequencing used immunoSEQ multiplex PCR; TCRdb keeps in-frame clones, though not all of them. The repertoire holds about 140,000 clones, 90% seen once, with around 3.6% in the top ten. Study-level points and caveats: Spike-wide vaccine-associated CD4 TCRs dominated at 160-218 and 743-854. Once two AZD1222 doses were given, Spike-specific TCR breadth and depth went up. At study baseline, merely roughly 6 AZD1222 recipients were seropositive.

This sequence was found in an adult in good health. The sample was peripheral blood, taken on day 0 of AZD1222 vaccination.

CDR3 in DNA: TGTGCCAGCAGTGAATGGGGCCGGCGGGATAAAGCCAAAAACATTCAGTACTTC. It translates to CASSEWGRRDKAKNIQYF. The V gene is TRBV25-1, the J gene TRBJ2-4; D might be TRBD2 (6 bases). Germline loops: CDR1 MGHDK, CDR2 SYGVNS. V gave up 1 base and J gave up 0 bases, with 16 bases separating them. The CDR3 sequence is 18 residues long.